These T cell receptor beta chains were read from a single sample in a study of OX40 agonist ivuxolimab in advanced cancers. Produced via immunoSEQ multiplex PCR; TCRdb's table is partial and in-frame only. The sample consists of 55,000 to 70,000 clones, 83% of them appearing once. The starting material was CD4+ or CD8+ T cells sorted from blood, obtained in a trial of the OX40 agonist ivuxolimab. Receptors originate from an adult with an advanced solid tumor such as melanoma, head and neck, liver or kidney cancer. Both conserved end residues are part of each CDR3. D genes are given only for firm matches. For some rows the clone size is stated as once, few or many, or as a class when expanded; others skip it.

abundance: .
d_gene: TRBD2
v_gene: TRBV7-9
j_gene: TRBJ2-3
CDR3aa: CASSPRSGRSTDTQYF
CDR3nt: TGTGCCAGCAGCCCTCGTAGCGGGAGAAGCACAGATACGCAGTATTTT

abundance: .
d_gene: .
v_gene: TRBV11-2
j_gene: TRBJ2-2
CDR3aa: CASSRGRANTGELFF
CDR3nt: TGTGCCAGCAGCCGGGGACGAGCGAACACCGGGGAGCTGTTTTTT

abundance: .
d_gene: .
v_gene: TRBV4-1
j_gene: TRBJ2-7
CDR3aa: CASSQQDNSYEQYF
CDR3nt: TGCGCCAGCAGCCAACAGGACAACTCCTACGAGCAGTACTTC

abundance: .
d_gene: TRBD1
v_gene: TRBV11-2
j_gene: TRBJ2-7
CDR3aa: CASSLSAGTGGEQYF
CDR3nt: TGTGCCAGCAGCTTATCTGCCGGGACAGGCGGAGAGCAGTACTTC

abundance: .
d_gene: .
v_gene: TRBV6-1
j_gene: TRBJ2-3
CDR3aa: CASSEAAGITDTQYF
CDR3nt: TGTGCCAGCAGTGAAGCGGCTGGGATCACAGATACGCAGTATTTT

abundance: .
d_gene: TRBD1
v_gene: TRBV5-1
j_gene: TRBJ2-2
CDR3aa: CASSSRDRVYTGELFF
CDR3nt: TGCGCCAGCAGCTCCCGGGACAGGGTTTACACCGGGGAGCTGTTTTTT

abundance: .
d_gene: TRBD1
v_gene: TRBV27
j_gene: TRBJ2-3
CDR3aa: CASSLEYRGALPSTDTQYF
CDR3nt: TGTGCCAGCAGTTTAGAGTACAGGGGGGCCCTCCCTAGCACAGATACGCAGTATTTT

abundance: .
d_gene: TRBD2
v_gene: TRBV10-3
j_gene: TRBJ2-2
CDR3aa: CAISETSGGRNTGELFF
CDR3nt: TGTGCCATCAGTGAGACTAGCGGGGGGCGTAACACCGGGGAGCTGTTTTTT

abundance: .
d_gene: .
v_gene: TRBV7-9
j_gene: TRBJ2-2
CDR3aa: CASSLTGELFF
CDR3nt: TGTGCCAGCAGCTTGACCGGGGAGCTGTTTTTT

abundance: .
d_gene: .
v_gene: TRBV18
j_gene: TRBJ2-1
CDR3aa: CASSPSVVGGTYNEQFF
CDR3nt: TGTGCCAGCTCACCAAGTGTCGTGGGGGGGACATACAATGAGCAGTTCTTC

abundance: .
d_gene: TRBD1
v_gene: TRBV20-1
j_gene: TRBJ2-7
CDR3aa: CSVGQGYEQYF
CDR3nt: TGCAGTGTGGGACAGGGTTACGAGCAGTACTTC

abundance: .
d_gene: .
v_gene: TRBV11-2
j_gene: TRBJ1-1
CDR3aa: CASSLGQGRRRTEAFF
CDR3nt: TGTGCCAGCAGCTTAGGGCAGGGCCGGCGGCGCACTGAAGCTTTCTTT

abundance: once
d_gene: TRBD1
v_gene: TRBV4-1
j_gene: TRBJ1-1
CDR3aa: CASSRNSWTGLNTEAFF
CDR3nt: TGCGCCAGCAGCCGAAACAGTTGGACAGGACTGAACACTGAAGCTTTCTTT

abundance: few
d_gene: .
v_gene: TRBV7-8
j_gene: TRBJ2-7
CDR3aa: CASSSQPRAHEQYF
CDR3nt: TGTGCCAGCAGCTCTCAACCGAGGGCCCACGAGCAGTACTTC

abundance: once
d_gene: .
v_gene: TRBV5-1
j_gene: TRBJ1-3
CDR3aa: CASSQQGGGNIIYF
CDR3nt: TGCGCCAGCAGCCAACAGGGCGGTGGAAACATCATATATTTT

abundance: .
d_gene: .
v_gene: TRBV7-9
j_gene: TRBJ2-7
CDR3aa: CASSLSRLQAYEQYF
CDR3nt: TGTGCCAGCAGCCTCAGCCGGCTTCAAGCCTACGAGCAGTACTTC

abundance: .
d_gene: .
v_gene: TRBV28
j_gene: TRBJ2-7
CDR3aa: CASGREIYEQYF
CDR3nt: TGTGCCAGCGGCAGAGAGATCTACGAGCAGTACTTC

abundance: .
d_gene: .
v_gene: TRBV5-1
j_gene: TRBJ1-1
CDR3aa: CASTRGQGINTEAFF
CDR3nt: TGCGCCAGCACCCGGGGGCAGGGGATAAACACTGAAGCTTTCTTT

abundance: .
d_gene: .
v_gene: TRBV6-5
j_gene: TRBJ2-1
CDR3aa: CASSLEGSTYNEQFF
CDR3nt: TGTGCCAGCAGTCTAGAGGGGAGCACCTACAATGAGCAGTTCTTC

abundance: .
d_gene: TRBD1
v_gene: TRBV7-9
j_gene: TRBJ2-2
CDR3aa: CASSLGQGVPHTGELFF
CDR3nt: TGTGCCAGCAGCTTAGGTCAGGGGGTACCGCACACCGGGGAGCTGTTTTTT

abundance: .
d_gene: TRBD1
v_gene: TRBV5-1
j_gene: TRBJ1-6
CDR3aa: CASSLGQGNSPLHF
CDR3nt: TGCGCCAGCAGCTTGGGACAGGGTAATTCACCCCTCCACTTT

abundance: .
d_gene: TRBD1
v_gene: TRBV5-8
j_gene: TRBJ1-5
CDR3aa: CASSSGGLGNQPQHF
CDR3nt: TGTGCCAGCAGCTCAGGGGGTTTGGGGAATCAGCCCCAGCATTTT

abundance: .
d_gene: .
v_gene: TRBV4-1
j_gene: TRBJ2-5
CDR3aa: CASSQGTQAQETQYF
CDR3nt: TGCGCCAGCAGCCAAGGGACACAAGCCCAAGAGACCCAGTACTTC

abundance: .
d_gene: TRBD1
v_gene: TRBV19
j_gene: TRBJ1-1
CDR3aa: CASSMGTGGVPEAFF
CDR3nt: TGTGCCAGTAGTATGGGGACAGGGGGTGTCCCTGAAGCTTTCTTT

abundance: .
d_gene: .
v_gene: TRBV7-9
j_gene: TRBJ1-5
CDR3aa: CASNSLVEQGGSNQPQHF
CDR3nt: TGTGCCAGCAACAGTCTCGTGGAACAGGGAGGTAGCAATCAGCCCCAGCATTTT

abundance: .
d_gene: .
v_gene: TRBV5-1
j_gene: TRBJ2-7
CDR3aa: CASSEGTMSDEQYF
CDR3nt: TGCGCCAGCAGCGAGGGGACGATGTCGGACGAGCAGTACTTC

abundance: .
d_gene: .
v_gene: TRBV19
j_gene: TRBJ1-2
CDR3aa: CASSVGPGGYTF
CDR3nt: TGTGCCAGTAGTGTAGGGCCCGGAGGCTACACCTTC

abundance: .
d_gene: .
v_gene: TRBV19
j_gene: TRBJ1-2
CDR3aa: CASSRDYGYTF
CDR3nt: TGTGCCAGTAGTAGGGACTATGGCTACACCTTC

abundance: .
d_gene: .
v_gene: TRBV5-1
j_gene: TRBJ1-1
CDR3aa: CASSLEWGGNTEAFF
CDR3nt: TGCGCCAGCAGCTTGGAGTGGGGAGGGAACACTGAAGCTTTCTTT

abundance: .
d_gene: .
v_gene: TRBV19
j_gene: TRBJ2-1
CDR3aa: CASSGPSGSSYNEQFF
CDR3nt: TGTGCCAGTAGTGGCCCCAGTGGGAGCTCCTACAATGAGCAGTTCTTC

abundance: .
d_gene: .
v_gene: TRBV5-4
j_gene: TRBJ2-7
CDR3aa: CASSWDLATGEQYF
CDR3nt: TGTGCCAGCAGCTGGGATCTGGCTACGGGGGAGCAGTACTTC

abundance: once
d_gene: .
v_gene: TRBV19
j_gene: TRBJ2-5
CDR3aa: CASSAAYEAQYF
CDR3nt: TGTGCCAGTAGTGCAGCTTACGAGGCCCAGTACTTC

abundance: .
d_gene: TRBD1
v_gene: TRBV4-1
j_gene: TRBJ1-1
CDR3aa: CASSQTGVYSEAFF
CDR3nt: TGCGCCAGCAGCCAGACAGGGGTGTATTCTGAAGCTTTCTTT

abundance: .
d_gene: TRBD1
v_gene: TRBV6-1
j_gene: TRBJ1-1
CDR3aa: CASSVGPGGGEAFF
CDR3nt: TGTGCCAGCAGTGTGGGCCCAGGGGGCGGTGAAGCTTTCTTT

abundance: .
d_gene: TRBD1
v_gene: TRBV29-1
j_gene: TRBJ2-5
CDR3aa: CSVGAGGSWETQYF
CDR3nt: TGCAGCGTAGGAGCAGGGGGCTCCTGGGAGACCCAGTACTTC

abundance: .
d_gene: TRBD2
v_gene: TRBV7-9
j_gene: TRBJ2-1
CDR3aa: CASSYSGGLPSLSYNEQFF
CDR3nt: TGTGCCAGCAGCTATAGCGGGGGCCTTCCCTCCCTCTCCTACAATGAGCAGTTCTTC

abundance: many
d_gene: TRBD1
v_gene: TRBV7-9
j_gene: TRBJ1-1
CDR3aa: CASSPKGAGRAFF
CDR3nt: TGTGCCAGCAGCCCTAAGGGGGCCGGGCGAGCTTTCTTT

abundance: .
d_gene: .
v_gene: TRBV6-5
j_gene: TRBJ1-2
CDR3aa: CASSYSRDLIYGYTF
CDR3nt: TGTGCCAGCAGTTACTCGAGGGACCTCATCTATGGCTACACCTTC

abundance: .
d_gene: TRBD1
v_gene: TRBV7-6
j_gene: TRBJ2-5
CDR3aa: CASSSQGADGETQYF
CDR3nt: TGTGCCAGCAGCTCGCAGGGGGCTGACGGAGAGACCCAGTACTTC

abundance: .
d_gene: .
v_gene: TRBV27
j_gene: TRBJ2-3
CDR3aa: CASSSYPQFWGSQDTQYF
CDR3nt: TGTGCCAGCAGTTCCTACCCCCAGTTCTGGGGGTCGCAAGATACGCAGTATTTT

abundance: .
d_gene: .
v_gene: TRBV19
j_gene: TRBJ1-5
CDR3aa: CASSSRRNSNQPQHF
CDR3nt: TGTGCCAGTAGTTCGAGGCGAAATAGCAATCAGCCCCAGCATTTT

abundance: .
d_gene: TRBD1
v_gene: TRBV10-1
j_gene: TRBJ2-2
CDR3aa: CASSELGQGRGELFF
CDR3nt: TGCGCCAGCAGTGAGCTGGGACAGGGAAGAGGGGAGCTGTTTTTT

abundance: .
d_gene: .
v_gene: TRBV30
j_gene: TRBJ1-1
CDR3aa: CAWVSTREAFF
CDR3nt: TGTGCCTGGGTCTCTACTCGTGAAGCTTTCTTT

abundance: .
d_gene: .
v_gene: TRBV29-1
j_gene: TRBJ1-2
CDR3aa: CSAQVSLNYGYTF
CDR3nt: TGCAGCGCCCAGGTTTCGCTAAACTATGGCTACACCTTC

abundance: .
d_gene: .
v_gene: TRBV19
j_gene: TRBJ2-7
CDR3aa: CASSTSGTSYEQYF
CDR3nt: TGTGCCAGTAGTACATCCGGGACATCCTACGAGCAGTACTTC

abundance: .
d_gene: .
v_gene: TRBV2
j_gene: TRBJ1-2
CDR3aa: CASSQGGRIVLYGYTF
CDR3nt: TGTGCCAGCAGCCAAGGGGGGCGCATCGTGCTCTATGGCTACACCTTC

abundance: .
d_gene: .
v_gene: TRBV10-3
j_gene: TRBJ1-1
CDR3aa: CAISSGVNTEAFF
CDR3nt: TGTGCCATCAGCTCCGGGGTAAACACTGAAGCTTTCTTT

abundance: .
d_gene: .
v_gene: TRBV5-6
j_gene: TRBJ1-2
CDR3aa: CASSLVADRSDGYTF
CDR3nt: TGTGCCAGCAGCTTGGTGGCAGACAGGTCTGATGGCTACACCTTC

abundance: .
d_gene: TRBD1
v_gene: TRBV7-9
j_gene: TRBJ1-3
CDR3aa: CASSFGTVGNTIYF
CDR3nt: TGTGCCAGCAGCTTTGGGACAGTTGGAAACACCATATATTTT

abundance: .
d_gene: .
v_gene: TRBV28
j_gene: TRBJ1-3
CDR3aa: CASSFERNTIYF
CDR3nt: TGTGCCAGCAGTTTTGAACGAAACACCATATATTTT

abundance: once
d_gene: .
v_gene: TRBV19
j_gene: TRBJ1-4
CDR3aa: CASRTSGMANEKLFF
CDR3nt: TGTGCCAGTAGGACATCGGGGATGGCTAATGAAAAACTGTTTTTT

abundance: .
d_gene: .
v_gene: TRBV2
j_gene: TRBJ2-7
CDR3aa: CASDQRDYEQYF
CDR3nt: TGTGCCAGCGATCAGAGGGACTACGAGCAGTACTTC

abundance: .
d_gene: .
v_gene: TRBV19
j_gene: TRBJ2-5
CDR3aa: CASSISDWGQETQYF
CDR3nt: TGTGCCAGTAGTATCTCAGACTGGGGCCAAGAGACCCAGTACTTC

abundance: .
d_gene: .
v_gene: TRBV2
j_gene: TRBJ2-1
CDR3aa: CASPLEDTRYNEQFF
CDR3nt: TGTGCCAGCCCCCTGGAAGACACACGCTACAATGAGCAGTTCTTC

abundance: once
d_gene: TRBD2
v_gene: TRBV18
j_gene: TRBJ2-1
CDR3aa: CASSPNLGGGNSEQFF
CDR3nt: TGTGCCAGCTCACCAAATCTAGGCGGGGGAAACAGTGAGCAGTTCTTC

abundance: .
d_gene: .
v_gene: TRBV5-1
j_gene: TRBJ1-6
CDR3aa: CASSFRTVNSPLHF
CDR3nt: TGCGCCAGCAGCTTCCGGACAGTAAATTCACCCCTCCACTTT

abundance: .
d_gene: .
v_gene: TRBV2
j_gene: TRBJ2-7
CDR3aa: CASTHRYEQYF
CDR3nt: TGTGCCAGCACCCACAGATACGAGCAGTACTTC